This record looks at one T cell receptor (beta chain) sequence and its context. Its antigen is unknown. The read gets to within 3 residues of the CDR3 end, and the germline J gene fills in the rest. This sample is drawn from a study of T cells in women clearing cervical HPV infection. Study-level information: Controls' single incident HPV16 infection cleared within 12 months without precancer. With HLA typing for only a few women, HLA confounding remains possible.

MY09/MY11 PCR detected cervical HPV DNA; dot-blot assigned genotypes. Some clones are missing from TCRdb's copy, which holds only in-frame ones; the method was immunoSEQ multiplex PCR. Its table records roughly 20,000 clones. V lost 10 bases, J lost 4 bases, and 12 bases stayed unmatched. CDR1 is LNHDA and CDR2 is SQIVND in the germline V gene (reference sequence). The CDR3 contains 15 residues. Overall study results and limits: Combining TCR richness with V gene abundances gave approximately 0.8 AUC.

The J gene is TRBJ2-5, the V gene TRBV19; 10 nucleotides agree with TRBD2. The source of this sequence is a woman between 18 and 75 years old with a cervical HPV16 infection that either progressed to CIN3+ or cleared (not recorded which). Sequences were obtained from blood buffy coat. The covered CDR3 bases are TGTGCCACCGGAGCGGGGGGGGCAGGAGGAGAGACC. It codes for CATGAGGAGGET. From start to end, the CDR3 is CATGAGGAGGETQYF. The full variable domain, rest sourced from reference TRBV19 and TRBJ2-5, is DGGITQSPKYLFRKEGQNVTLSCEQNLNHDAMYWYRQDPGQGLRLIYYSQIVNDFQKGDIAEGYSVSREKKESFPLTVTSAQKNPTAFYLCATGAGGAGGETQYFGPGTRLLVL.